The source of this TCR beta chain is a study of blood T cell repertoires in COVID-19. Across the study: Some COVID-19 samples were acute and others convalescent; all came from the United States, Italy and Spain.

This clone is medium-sized (0.01 to 0.1%) by share. The CDR3 is 18 amino acids. Germline V gene data show CDR1 as SGHVS and CDR2 as FQNEAQ. V was pared by 1 base and J by 3 bases, with 12 bases of the junction left unmatched. Authors' data handling: Reference gene primer amplification in the assay estimated nucleated cell counts. Sequencing used immunoSEQ multiplex PCR; TCRdb keeps in-frame clones, though not all of them. V and J calls and clone size are as listed in that table; D and trimming were resolved from the DNA. This table has just over 90,000 clones, 85% to 90% appearing once. This receptor was identified in a human donor with active COVID-19. The donor label of this sample is uncertain. The rearrangement links TRBV7-8 to TRBJ2-7; 10 nucleotides align to TRBD2. Sequencing input: peripheral blood. The CDR3, as DNA: TGTGCCAGCAGCTTAGAAGATAGCGGGGGGCGCTATGACTACGAGCAGTACTTC. Translating it yields CASSLEDSGGRYDYEQYF.